Below, 27 T cell receptor beta chains from the same sample are listed, as sequenced in a study of T cells after yellow fever vaccination. TCRdb re-derived calls from the 5' RACE reads in MiXCR, one entry per CDR3 protein. The sample yields some 500,000 distinct CDR3 sequences, 13% seen once. The source material was PBMCs, sampled on the day of the yellow fever booster vaccination. The receptor set was obtained from a man aged 25 to 40 who received the YFV17D yellow fever vaccine.

For the CDR3, the DNA is TGTGCCAGCAGCACCTCCCCGGGCAGGGGGGTATTCCAAGAGACCCAGTACTTC. It is translated as CASSTSPGRGVFQETQYF. The chain recombines TRBV11-2 with TRBJ2-5; D may be TRBD1 (7 bases). V lost 5 bases, J lost 1 base, and 23 bases lay in between. The V gene's germline CDR1 is SGHAT and CDR2 FQNNGV. This CDR3 region has 18 residues.

The chain has TRBV21-1 and TRBJ1-5. TRBV21-1 is tagged as a pseudogene. The CDR3 has 14 amino acids. The CDR3 loop reads CASSYNDSNQPQHF. The CDR3 nucleotides read TGTGCCAGCAGCTACAATGACAGCAATCAGCCCCAGCATTTT.

This clonotype was counted only a few times. The chain joins TRBV28 to TRBJ1-1; D is unresolved. CDR3 length equals 14 residues. V lost 7 bases, J lost 3 bases, and 15 bases lay in between. Germline V lookup: CDR1 MDHEN, CDR2 SYDVKM. As DNA, the CDR3 is TGTGCCAGCATACGCAGTGGACGGTACACTGAAGCTTTCTTT. Its translation is CASIRSGRYTEAFF.

The chain is built from TRBV9 and TRBJ1-4; D may be TRBD1 (5 bases). Germline CDR1 and CDR2: SGDLS and YYNGEE. The CDR3 has 15 residues. Trimming stripped 0 bases from V and 8 bases from J, with 14 bases between. DNA for the CDR3: TGTGCCAGCAGCGTAGGTCAGGGAGGACAAGAAAAACTGTTTTTT. As protein: CASSVGQGGQEKLFF.

This clonotype was detected ten times or more. The V and J genes are TRBV6-1 and TRBJ1-2; TRBD1 matches 9 bases. This CDR3 is 13 amino acids long. V lost 6 bases to trimming and J lost 3 bases; unmatched junction nucleotides: 2. Germline-derived CDR1 and CDR2 are MNHNS and SASEGT. The CDR3 nucleotides are TGTGCCAGCAGCCGACAGGGGGACTATGGCTACACCTTC. It translates to CASSRQGDYGYTF.

This clonotype was picked up a small number of times. The chain links TRBV20-1 to TRBJ2-4, with D perhaps TRBD1 or TRBD2 (5 bases each). This CDR3 region has 12 residues. Trimming took off 3 bases at V and 3 bases at J, with 6 bases between the two ends. The V gene's germline CDR1 is DFQATT and CDR2 SNEGSKA (reference sequence). The CDR3 bases are TGCAGTGCTAGTGGGGGCAAAAACATTCAGTACTTC. Translation: CSASGGKNIQYF.

V is TRBV20-1 and J is TRBJ2-7; D possibly corresponds to TRBD1 (6 bases). Germline loops: CDR1 DFQATT, CDR2 SNEGSKA (reference sequence). With 5 bases removed from V and 5 bases from J, the gap between germline ends came to 31 bases. The CDR3 contains 18 residues. CDR3 in DNA: TGCAGTGCTCTCGATCAACGCCTCGGGACAAAACACGATGACGAGCAGTACTTC. This codes for CSALDQRLGTKHDDEQYF.

The chain has TRBV20-1 and TRBJ2-4; TRBD2 is a possible D gene (6 bases). Trimming pared 0 bases from V and 10 bases from J, leaving 16 bases between. Germline V gives CDR1 DFQATT, CDR2 SNEGSKA (reference sequence). The CDR3 has 14 residues. CDR3 amino acids: CSARDGMEGTIQYF. The CDR3, as DNA: TGCAGTGCTAGAGATGGAATGGAGGGGACGATTCAGTACTTC.

This clonotype was observed a handful of times. The V gene is TRBV5-1, the J gene TRBJ2-2; TRBD1 might be the D (5 bases). The CDR3 extends over 15 amino acids. V was cut by 0 bases and J by 3 bases, with 9 bases left in between. In germline, CDR1 is SGHRS, CDR2 YFSETQ. In nucleotides, the CDR3 is TGCGCCAGCAGCTTGGAGGCAGGGCACACCGGGGAGCTGTTTTTT. Translating it yields CASSLEAGHTGELFF. The full variable domain, in which reference TRBV5-1 and TRBJ2-2 provide the parts outside the CDR3, is KAGVTQTPRYLIKTRGQQVTLSCSPISGHRSVSWYQQTPGQGLQFLFEYFSETQRNKGNFPGRFSGRQFSNSRSEMNVSTLELGDSALYLCASSLEAGHTGELFFGEGSRLTVL.

This clonotype was observed a few times. This rearrangement joins TRBV5-1 to TRBJ2-3, with D possibly TRBD2 on 5 matching bases. The V and J ends lost 6 bases and 2 bases respectively, with 22 bases between them. The CDR3 spans 17 residues. Germline V gene data show CDR1 as SGHRS and CDR2 as YFSETQ. The CDR3 is CASKPSAGVTLTDTQYF. CDR3 coding DNA: TGCGCCAGCAAACCCTCCGCCGGGGTCACGCTCACAGATACGCAGTATTTT.

The V and J genes are TRBV7-9 and TRBJ2-5, with D perhaps TRBD2 (5 bases). V dropped 1 base and J dropped 5 bases, with 14 bases sitting between them. CDR3 length equals 15 residues. Germline V CDR1 and CDR2: SEHNR, FQNEAQ (reference sequence). The CDR3 loop is CASSLGVGEGETQYF. CDR3 nucleotide sequence: TGTGCCAGCAGCTTAGGGGTCGGCGAGGGTGAGACCCAGTACTTC.

This clonotype was seen a few times. This chain uses TRBV7-6 with TRBJ2-5, with 7 bases matching TRBD2. The CDR3 is 17 amino acids. V shed 4 bases and J 4 bases; nucleotides not matched to a gene: 15. Germline V lookup: CDR1 SGHVS, CDR2 FNYEAQ. In nucleotides, the CDR3 is TGTGCCAGCAGCTATGGCCGTCTAGCTTCGGGGGGAGAGACCCAGTACTTC. It yields the protein CASSYGRLASGGETQYF.

This clonotype has more than one count but fewer than ten. The chain is built from TRBV6-5 and TRBJ2-4, with 9 bases fitting TRBD1. The trim removed 2 bases at V and 2 bases at J, leaving 4 bases unmatched. Germline-derived CDR1 and CDR2 are MNHEY and SVGAGI. The CDR3 is 16 residues long. The CDR3 is CASSYEQGASKNIQYF. The DNA for the CDR3 is TGTGCCAGCAGTTACGAACAGGGGGCATCCAAAAACATTCAGTACTTC.

The chain has TRBV30 and TRBJ1-2, with D maybe TRBD1 (6 bases). The CDR3 contains 15 residues. Germline CDR1 GTSNPN, CDR2 SVGIG (reference sequence). V gave up 4 bases and J gave up 8 bases, with 23 bases separating them. The CDR3 DNA is TGTGCCTGGACAGGGGACTATTCGTATTTTAAGGGCTACACCTTC. This encodes CAWTGDYSYFKGYTF.

This clonotype was counted between two and nine times. CDR3 residues: CASSSNVGGRSYGYTF. CDR3 in DNA: TGTGCCAGCAGCTCTAATGTTGGAGGGCGCTCCTATGGCTACACCTTC. This chain joins TRBV7-2 and TRBJ1-2; D is ambiguous. The CDR3 consists of 16 residues. V lost 4 bases, J lost 4 bases, and 19 bases lay in between. Germline V CDR1 and CDR2: SGHTA, FQGNSA. Drawing the rest from reference TRBV7-2 and TRBJ1-2, the complete variable domain is GAGVSQSPSNKVTEKGKDVELRCDPISGHTALYWYRQSLGQGLEFLIYFQGNSAPDKSGLPSDRFSAERTGGSVSTLTIQRTQQEDSAVYLCASSSNVGGRSYGYTFGSGTRLTVV.

This chain connects TRBV7-6 to TRBJ1-2; no definite D call. Trimming removed 2 bases at V and 7 bases at J, with 11 bases between. From germline, CDR1 is SGHVS and CDR2 FNYEAQ. The CDR3 sequence is 13 residues long. The DNA for the CDR3 is TGTGCCAGCAGCTTAAGCCAAGGGCTTGGCTACACCTTC. This encodes CASSLSQGLGYTF.

The CDR3 protein is CASSYSYRNTEAFF. In nucleotides, the CDR3 is TGTGCCAGCAGTTACTCTTATAGAAACACTGAAGCTTTCTTT. The J gene is TRBJ1-1, the V gene TRBV6-5; D not certain. This CDR3 is 14 amino acids long. Trimming took 0 bases from V and 2 from J, leaving 7 bases between them. CDR1 and CDR2 (germline): MNHEY, SVGAGI.

This clonotype was seen only a few times. The chain links TRBV19 to TRBJ2-1; 12 positions agree with TRBD2. After removal of 6 bases from V and 10 bases from J, the junction contained 7 bases not matched to a gene. Germline assignment: CDR1 LNHDA and CDR2 SQIVND (reference sequence). The CDR3 is 14 amino acids. This CDR3 reads CASRELAGGWEQFF. The CDR3 DNA sequence: TGTGCCAGTAGAGAGCTAGCGGGAGGGTGGGAGCAGTTCTTC.

There are many counts of this clonotype. The J gene is TRBJ2-7, the V gene TRBV12-3 or TRBV12-4, with 7 bases that match TRBD2. The V segment lost 6 bases and the J segment 7 bases; nucleotides outside the gene matches: 6. CDR3 length: 12 residues. In nucleotides, the CDR3 is TGTGCCAGCAGCCCCTTGGGAGGGGAGCAGTACTTC. The encoded protein is CASSPLGGEQYF.

The chain recombines TRBV7-6 with TRBJ2-1; D tentatively fits TRBD1 or TRBD2 (5 bases each). The germline V gene has CDR1 SGHVS and CDR2 FNYEAQ. V lost 5 bases and J 0 bases, leaving 14 bases between the germline ends. This CDR3 is 16 amino acids long. The CDR3 coding sequence is TGTGCCAGCAGCAGCCGGGGCCCCAGCTCCTACAATGAGCAGTTCTTC. Amino acid sequence: CASSSRGPSSYNEQFF.

In this sample, this clonotype turned up a few times. The chain uses TRBV6-2 or TRBV6-3 and TRBJ2-7; 8 nucleotides align to TRBD1. J was trimmed by 1 base and V by 8 bases; bases with no gene match: 7. The germline CDR1 and CDR2 sequences are MNHEY and SVGEGT. The CDR3 runs to 14 residues. The CDR3 loop reads CASLDRGPSYEQYF. DNA for the CDR3: TGTGCCAGCCTTGACAGGGGACCATCCTACGAGCAGTACTTC.

This chain links TRBV29-1 with TRBJ2-5, with D tentatively TRBD2 (5 bases). The CDR3 is 11 amino acids. CDR1 SQVTM and CDR2 ANQGSEA come from the germline V gene. V was cut by 4 bases and J by 5 bases, with 8 bases left in between. The CDR3 bases are TGCAGCGTTGTCGGGATTGAGACCCAGTACTTC. The encoded protein is CSVVGIETQYF.

This clonotype was detected a few times. J is TRBJ2-5 and V is TRBV9; D is unclear. This CDR3 is built from 13 residues. Germline CDR1 SGDLS, CDR2 YYNGEE. V lost 2 bases and J 2 bases, leaving 7 bases between the germline ends. For the CDR3, the DNA is TGTGCCAGCAGCGTCCAGACTCAAGAGACCCAGTACTTC. It is translated as CASSVQTQETQYF. The complete variable domain, with remaining parts taken from reference TRBV9 and TRBJ2-5, reads DSGVTQTPKHLITATGQRVTLRCSPRSGDLSVYWYQQSLDQGLQFLIQYYNGEERAKGNILERFSAQQFPDLHSELNLSSLELGDSALYFCASSVQTQETQYFGPGTRLLVL.

J is TRBJ2-1 and V is TRBV3-1; the match to TRBD2 covers 8 bases. The CDR3 has 16 amino acids. The V and J ends lost 1 base and 7 bases, in that order; junction bases with no gene match: 9. Germline CDR1 and CDR2: LGHDT and YNNKEL (reference sequence). CDR3 loop: CASSQVVAGGPNEQFF. Here the CDR3 DNA reads TGTGCCAGCAGCCAAGTCGTCGCGGGAGGTCCAAATGAGCAGTTCTTC.

This clonotype was observed a handful of times. This sequence joins TRBV10-3 and TRBJ1-3; D gene uncertain. V was clipped by 10 bases and J by 0 bases, with 10 bases between them. Germline lookup yields CDR1 ENHRY and CDR2 SYGVKD. The CDR3 spans 13 residues. CDR3 amino acids: CASRAPSGNTIYF. CDR3 in DNA: TGTGCCAGCCGGGCTCCCTCTGGAAACACCATATATTTT.

The chain combines TRBV21-1 with TRBJ2-1; the table calls TRBD1, which could not be checked here. TRBV21-1 is a listed pseudogene. There are 15 residues in the CDR3. The CDR3: CASSSWDRGHREQFF. The CDR3 nucleotides read TGTGCCAGCAGCAGCTGGGACAGGGGGCATAGGGAGCAGTTCTTC.

This clonotype was observed a few times. This chain links TRBV5-4 with TRBJ2-3, with D maybe TRBD2 (6 bases). CDR3 length: 16 amino acids. The germline V gene has CDR1 SGHNT and CDR2 YYREEE (reference sequence). Trimming took off 4 bases at V and 2 bases at J, with 17 bases between the two ends. Here the CDR3 reads CASSRPAGRFTDTQYF. CDR3 coding DNA: TGTGCCAGCAGCAGGCCGGCAGGGAGGTTCACAGATACGCAGTATTTT.